One T cell receptor (beta chain) is described in this entry. Antigen unknown. This sample is part of a study of cytomegalovirus exposure and HLA in healthy donors. Study background: Most donors, roughly 84% of a few hundred genotyped, fell in the Caucasian-associated ancestry cluster.

Germline lookup yields CDR1 SQVTM and CDR2 ANQGSEA. Trimming left V 7 bases short and J 5 bases short, with 10 bases between. This CDR3 has 11 amino acids. Study-level points and caveats: The number of N-insertions in an Asian-associated ancestry cluster was reportedly below the 666-donor mean in a later analysis. Later analysis showed TCR association rates varying by HLA locus, highest for DRB1 and lowest for HLA-C.

Use of 60 Vbeta and 13 Jbeta primers characterized the PCR. TCRdb's copy holds only in-frame clones and misses some; the assay was immunoSEQ multiplex PCR. The sample holds roughly 150,000 clones, just over 70% seen once. The receptor was derived from a man between 18 and 35 years old in good health and CMV-seropositive. The specimen sequenced was PBMCs. This chain joins TRBV29-1 and TRBJ2-3, with D unclear. The CDR3 loop reads CSALTGDTQYF. The CDR3, as DNA: TGCAGCGCCTTGACGGGAGATACGCAGTATTTT.